What follows are 10 T cell receptor beta chains derived from one specimen sequenced in a study of T cell responses to AZD1222 COVID-19 vaccine. TCRdb's table, derived via immunoSEQ multiplex PCR, lists solely in-frame clones and lacks some. The table has around 140,000 clones, 70% to 90% seen once. The sample in question was peripheral blood, obtained 28 days after the second dose of the MenACWY control vaccine. These receptors were taken from an adult who received the MenACWY meningococcal vaccine as a control.

This clone has just one count. The chain links TRBV5-1 to TRBJ1-2; possibly TRBD1 for D (5 bases). The CDR3 totals 14 residues. The germline CDR1 and CDR2 sequences are SGHRS and YFSETQ. The V end lost 2 bases, the J end lost 8 bases, and 16 bases lay between the germline ends. The DNA of the CDR3 is TGCGCCAGCAGCTTAACGCAGGGAGGAGAAGGCTACACCTTC. It translates to CASSLTQGGEGYTF. The full variable domain, its missing parts supplied by reference TRBV5-1 and TRBJ1-2, is KAGVTQTPRYLIKTRGQQVTLSCSPISGHRSVSWYQQTPGQGLQFLFEYFSETQRNKGNFPGRFSGRQFSNSRSEMNVSTLELGDSALYLCASSLTQGGEGYTFGSGTRLTVV.

The chain couples TRBV24-1 to TRBJ2-2, with 10 bases matching TRBD1. V gave up 1 base and J gave up 6 bases; unmatched junction bases: 10. CDR1 and CDR2 (germline): KGHDR, SFDVKD. The CDR3 extends over 18 amino acids. The CDR3 is CATSDLARQGALAGELFF. The DNA for the CDR3 is TGTGCCACCAGTGATTTAGCGAGACAGGGGGCGCTGGCCGGGGAGCTGTTTTTT.

The chain couples TRBV18 to TRBJ2-1; D gene unclear. The CDR3 runs 12 residues. The germline CDR1 and CDR2 sequences are KGHSH and LQKENI. V was trimmed by 3 bases and J by 5 bases, leaving 5 bases between them. CDR3 amino acids: CASSPQDNEQFF. The CDR3 nucleotides read TGTGCCAGCTCACCCCAAGACAATGAGCAGTTCTTC.

J is TRBJ1-2 and V is TRBV19; D is ambiguous. The V gene lost 4 bases and the J gene lost 0 bases, with 9 bases spanning the gap. This CDR3 has 14 residues. Germline assignment: CDR1 LNHDA and CDR2 SQIVND (reference sequence). The DNA for the CDR3 is TGTGCCAGTAGTAGCATAGACACTAACTATGGCTACACCTTC. Translated: CASSSIDTNYGYTF.

CDR3 sequence reads: CASSRKSGSSYNEQFF. The CDR3 DNA follows: TGTGCCAGCAGCCGAAAGAGCGGGAGCTCCTACAATGAGCAGTTCTTC. V is TRBV11-3 and J is TRBJ2-1; TRBD2 matches 8 bases. The V and J ends lost 5 bases and 0 bases, in that order; junction bases with no gene match: 6. The CDR3 is 16 residues long. In germline, CDR1 is SGHNT, CDR2 YENEEA.

The V gene is TRBV20-1, the J gene TRBJ1-2; D is undetermined. The CDR3 runs 11 residues. Germline V lookup: CDR1 DFQATT, CDR2 SNEGSKA (reference sequence). Trimming took off 0 bases at V and 5 bases at J, with 4 bases between the two ends. CDR3 nucleotides: TGCAGTGCTAGAGAGGGGTATGGCTACACCTTC. The encoded protein is CSAREGYGYTF.

The rearrangement joins TRBV4-1 to TRBJ2-5, with D perhaps assigned TRBD1 or TRBD2 (5 bases each). This CDR3 region has 13 residues. V was trimmed by 0 bases and J by 5 bases, leaving 7 bases between them. The V gene's germline CDR1 is MGHRA and CDR2 YSYEKL. The CDR3 DNA reads as TGCGCCAGCAGCCAAGAGGGGGTGGAGACCCAGTACTTC. Its translation is CASSQEGVETQYF.

The chain links TRBV13 to TRBJ2-3; 10 bases align to TRBD2. Trimming at V came to 11 bases and at J to 7 bases, leaving 18 bases not matched to a gene. Germline CDR1 is PRHDT and CDR2 is FYEKMQ (reference sequence). This CDR3 has 16 residues. CDR3 nucleotide sequence: TGTGCCTCCGGACAGAGAAGAGCGGGAGGGATGAATACGCAGTATTTT. Its translation: CASGQRRAGGMNTQYF.

The chain employs TRBV3-1 (or the pseudogene TRBV3-2) and TRBJ1-1, with no clear D. Trimming stripped 0 bases from V and 2 bases from J, with 16 bases between. Germline assignment: CDR1 LGHDT and CDR2 YNNKEL (reference sequence). The length of the CDR3 is 17 residues. The CDR3 region is CASSQEPGLKINTEAFF. The CDR3 DNA follows: TGTGCCAGCAGCCAAGAGCCCGGCCTCAAGATTAACACTGAAGCTTTCTTT.

This clone was observed once. V is TRBV18 and J is TRBJ2-1, with D maybe TRBD1 (6 bases). Germline lookup yields CDR1 KGHSH and CDR2 LQKENI. V lost 6 bases and J 2 bases, leaving 17 bases between the germline ends. The length of the CDR3 is 16 residues. CDR3 region: CASSTDRGSAYNEQFF. Written as DNA, the CDR3 is TGTGCCAGCTCTACCGATAGGGGGAGCGCCTACAATGAGCAGTTCTTC. Combining the CDR3 with reference TRBV18 and TRBJ2-1 gives the whole variable domain NAGVMQNPRHLVRRRGQEARLRCSPMKGHSHVYWYRQLPEEGLKFMVYLQKENIIDESGMPKERFSAEFPKEGPSILRIQQVVRGDSAAYFCASSTDRGSAYNEQFFGPGTRLTVL.